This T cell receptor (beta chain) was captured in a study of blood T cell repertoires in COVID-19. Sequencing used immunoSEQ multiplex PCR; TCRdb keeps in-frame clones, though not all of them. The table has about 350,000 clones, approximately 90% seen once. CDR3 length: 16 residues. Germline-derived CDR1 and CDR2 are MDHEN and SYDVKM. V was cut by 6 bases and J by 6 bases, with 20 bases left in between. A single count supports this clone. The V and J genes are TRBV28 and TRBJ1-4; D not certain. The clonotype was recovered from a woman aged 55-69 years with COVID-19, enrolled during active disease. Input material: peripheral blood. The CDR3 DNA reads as TGTGCCAGCAGAACCACAGATGAGGGTGTCGATGAAAAACTGTTTTTT. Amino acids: CASRTTDEGVDEKLFF.